This is a list of T cell receptor beta chains from one sample in a study of CD8 T cells in ankylosing spondylitis. Via MiXCR, TCRdb re-called the 5' RACE reads, giving one row per CDR3 protein. The repertoire has some 130,000 distinct CDR3 sequences, approximately 14% of them found once; the top ten carry 3%. The sequenced sample was blood, either unsorted or a sorted T cell fraction (not recorded which). The receptor source for this set is a female donor with ankylosing spondylitis or in good health (not recorded which). CDR3s include the opening cysteine and the closing phenylalanine or tryptophan. Each record gives: CDR3 DNA, CDR3 protein, clone size, V gene, D gene, J gene. The D gene is left open where the match is weak. Size tells how often a clone was seen (once, few, many) or the class of an expanded clone, and some rows leave it out.

TGTGCCAGCTCACCGACAGGGTTCGGCTATAATTCACCCCTCCACTTT | CASSPTGFGYNSPLHF | few | TRBV18 | TRBD1 | TRBJ1-6
TGTGCCAGCAGTTACGCGGGGGTTGAGACCCAGTACTTC | CASSYAGVETQYF | few | TRBV6-6 | TRBD2 | TRBJ2-5
TGTGCCAGCTCACCGGGACAGGGAACCAATCCTCTGTACTTC | CASSPGQGTNPLYF | few | TRBV18 | TRBD1 | TRBJ2-7
TGTGCCATCAGCCCGCGCGCGGCGGGGGCCGGGGAGCTGTTTTTT | CAISPRAAGAGELFF | - | TRBV10-3 | TRBD2 | TRBJ2-2
TGTGCCAGCAGTTACGAACTAGCGGTGGTGAATACGCAGTATTTT | CASSYELAVVNTQYF | many | TRBV6-2/TRBV6-3 | TRBD2 | TRBJ2-3
TGTGCCAGCAGCATAGACAGGGCGGAGCAGTTCTTC | CASSIDRAEQFF | few | TRBV11-2 | TRBD1 | TRBJ2-1
TGTGCCACCAGCAGTTCAAACCCTAGGGACACGCAGTATTTT | CATSSSNPRDTQYF | - | TRBV15 | - | TRBJ2-3
TGTGCCTGGGGAAGCAATGGAAACACCATATATTTT | CAWGSNGNTIYF | - | TRBV30 | - | TRBJ1-3
TGCAGTGCCCCAAGTACCGAGAGGGGGACCTACGAGCAGTACTTC | CSAPSTERGTYEQYF | many | TRBV20-1 | - | TRBJ2-7
TGCAGTGCTTTTGCCTTTGGACAGCCCTACGAGCAGTACTTC | CSAFAFGQPYEQYF | few | TRBV20-1 | - | TRBJ2-7
TGCGCCAGCAGCGCGGGGACAGAGCTGGGAAACACCATATATTTT | CASSAGTELGNTIYF | - | TRBV5-1 | TRBD1 | TRBJ1-3
TGCAGTGCTAGATTCAAGATATACAATGAGCAGTTCTTC | CSARFKIYNEQFF | few | TRBV20-1 | - | TRBJ2-1
TGTGCCAGCAGTGCAAACAGGGTCTCAAACACTGAAGCTTTCTTT | CASSANRVSNTEAFF | many | TRBV6-1 | - | TRBJ1-1
TGTGCCAGCAGTCCTGGACAGGGGAAGGTATACAATGAGCAGTTCTTC | CASSPGQGKVYNEQFF | - | TRBV6-5 | TRBD1 | TRBJ2-1
TGCGCCAGCAGCTCTACCCTCCTAGATACGCAGTATTTT | CASSSTLLDTQYF | - | TRBV5-1 | - | TRBJ2-3
TGCAGTGCCCCCCCTAGCGAGTACAATGAGCAGTTCTTC | CSAPPSEYNEQFF | many | TRBV20-1 | - | TRBJ2-1
TGTGCCAGCAGCAAAGCGGGAGTTTGGAACAGGGGGCGAACCGGGGAGCTGTTTTTT | CASSKAGVWNRGRTGELFF | few | TRBV21-1 | - | TRBJ2-2
TGTGCCAGTAGTCTCGCTCAGGGGTTGAACACTGAAGCTTTCTTT | CASSLAQGLNTEAFF | few | TRBV19 | - | TRBJ1-1
TGCAGTGCTACGGACAGGCAACAAGAGACCCAGTACTTC | CSATDRQQETQYF | many | TRBV20-1 | TRBD1 | TRBJ2-5
TGTGCCAGCAGTTTCGCAGGGAGGGGTACAGATACGCAGTATTTT | CASSFAGRGTDTQYF | many | TRBV12-3/TRBV12-4 | TRBD2 | TRBJ2-3
TGCAGCGTCACCGACAGGGGTAGCTACACCTTC | CSVTDRGSYTF | many | TRBV29-1 | TRBD1 | TRBJ1-2
TGTGCCAGCAGCCTGGGACTTCTAGCGGAAAACACCGGGGAGCTGTTTTTT | CASSLGLLAENTGELFF | few | TRBV7-2 | TRBD2 | TRBJ2-2
TGTGCCAGCAGCCAAGCGACTAGCAATGAGCAGTTCTTC | CASSQATSNEQFF | - | TRBV3-1 | - | TRBJ2-1
TGTGCCAGCAGCCCTTATCGGCCTAGCGGGGGGCCCGACTACTACGAGCAGTACTTC | CASSPYRPSGGPDYYEQYF | many | TRBV6-1 | TRBD2 | TRBJ2-7
TGTGCCAGCAGTACCGTTGTTGCAGATACGCAGTATTTT | CASSTVVADTQYF | few | TRBV12-3/TRBV12-4 | - | TRBJ2-3
TGCGCCAGCAGCTCCGATGGCCAGCTGGGGAATTCACCCCTCCACTTT | CASSSDGQLGNSPLHF | many | TRBV5-1 | - | TRBJ1-6
TGCAGTGCTAGAGCCAGAAAGGGACTAGCGGGATTCAATGAGCAGTTCTTC | CSARARKGLAGFNEQFF | - | TRBV20-1 | TRBD2 | TRBJ2-1
TGTGCCAGCAGCGCTGAGGCGGGAAATTCACCCCTCCACTTT | CASSAEAGNSPLHF | many | TRBV9 | - | TRBJ1-6
TGTGCCAGCAGCCTACGACAGGGGCCGGAGACCCAGTACTTC | CASSLRQGPETQYF | few | TRBV3-1 | TRBD1 | TRBJ2-5
TGTGCCAGCAGCTGGACAGGGCAAGAGACCCAGTACTTC | CASSWTGQETQYF | - | TRBV2 | TRBD1 | TRBJ2-5
TGCAGTGCTAGAGGAATCACTAGCGGGGAAACAGATACGCAGTATTTT | CSARGITSGETDTQYF | many | TRBV20-1 | TRBD2 | TRBJ2-3
TGTGCCAGCAGCCCGGGACTAGCGAACACCGGGGAGCTGTTTTTT | CASSPGLANTGELFF | many | TRBV7-2 | TRBD2 | TRBJ2-2
TGCAGCGGCGTACTGAGCACAGATACGCAGTATTTT | CSGVLSTDTQYF | many | TRBV29-1 | - | TRBJ2-3
TGTGCTAGTGGCATTGGGGAGACCCAGTACTTC | CASGIGETQYF | - | TRBV12-5 | - | TRBJ2-5
TGTGCCAGCAGCACCCAGACAGGGCTGAACACCGGGGAGCTGTTTTTT | CASSTQTGLNTGELFF | - | TRBV7-9 | TRBD1 | TRBJ2-2
TGCAGCGTGCGGTCTGGTGGAGGGCCCTACGAGCAGTACTTC | CSVRSGGGPYEQYF | - | TRBV29-1 | - | TRBJ2-7
TGTGCCAGCACCATAGACAGGGGGTTAGAGCAGTTCTTC | CASTIDRGLEQFF | - | TRBV12-3/TRBV12-4 | TRBD1 | TRBJ2-1